This passage covers 29 T cell receptor beta chains from one sample sequenced in a study of T cell clones after liver transplantation. Sequenced by immunoSEQ multiplex PCR; TCRdb stores in-frame clones only, minus some. The sample includes about 75,000 clones, about 88% seen only once; the top ten take 2% to 3%. Here the sequenced sample was CD4+ T cells from blood, taken before liver transplant. The receptors stem from a human donor who received a liver transplant.

The chain is built from TRBV9 and TRBJ2-2; D might be TRBD2 (7 bases). Germline loops: CDR1 SGDLS, CDR2 YYNGEE. The CDR3 is 15 amino acids. V was cut by 4 bases and J by 7 bases, with 17 bases left in between. CDR3 loop: CASSPQAGHIGELFF. The CDR3 DNA is TGTGCCAGCAGCCCGCAAGCGGGACATATCGGGGAGCTGTTTTTT. Full variable domain (outside the CDR3, taken from reference TRBV9 and TRBJ2-2): DSGVTQTPKHLITATGQRVTLRCSPRSGDLSVYWYQQSLDQGLQFLIQYYNGEERAKGNILERFSAQQFPDLHSELNLSSLELGDSALYFCASSPQAGHIGELFFGEGSRLTVL.

The V call is TRBV5-1, the J call TRBJ2-5; perhaps D is TRBD1 or TRBD2 (6 bases each). Germline CDR1 is SGHRS and CDR2 is YFSETQ. This CDR3 comprises 14 residues. V lost 1 base to trimming and J lost 5 bases, with 12 bases between them. The CDR3 nucleotides read TGCGCCAGCAGCTTGATGGGGGGCGGGGAGACCCAGTACTTC. The encoded protein is CASSLMGGGETQYF.

The chain links TRBV5-5 to TRBJ1-5, with D perhaps matching TRBD1 (5 bases). Per the germline V gene, CDR1 is SGHKS and CDR2 is YYEKEE (reference sequence). The CDR3 has 15 amino acids. V gave up 0 bases and J gave up 3 bases, with 10 bases separating them. CDR3 sequence: CASSLAGQDNQPQHF. The CDR3 nucleotides read TGTGCCAGCAGCTTGGCGGGGCAGGACAATCAGCCCCAGCATTTT.

This clone was seen once. CDR3 DNA sequence: TGTGCCAGCAAATGGGGGGGGGCCCGGAGTCGGGGAGCTAATTCACCCCTCCACTTT. This sequence encodes CASKWGGARSRGANSPLHF. The V call is TRBV27, the J call TRBJ1-6, with D tentatively TRBD1 (6 bases). The CDR3 has 19 residues. Trimming took off 7 bases at V and 6 bases at J, with 28 bases between the two ends. Germline lookup yields CDR1 MNHEY and CDR2 SMNVEV (reference sequence).

In this sample, this clone turned up a few times. The V and J genes are TRBV12-5 and TRBJ2-7; maybe TRBD2 (6 bases). Trimming pared 2 bases from V and 1 base from J, leaving 18 bases between. The CDR3 extends over 17 amino acids. CDR1 LGHNT and CDR2 FRNRAP come from the germline V gene. CDR3 residues: CASGLRILATPSYEQYF. In DNA form, the CDR3 reads TGTGCTAGTGGTTTGCGCATACTAGCCACACCTTCCTACGAGCAGTACTTC.

The V call is TRBV28, the J call TRBJ1-1; no firm D call. The CDR3 is 13 residues long. Germline CDR1 MDHEN, CDR2 SYDVKM. The ends were cut back, 2 bases at V and 4 bases at J, with 8 bases in the middle. The CDR3 nucleotides are TGTGCCAGCAGTTTAACCGTTCCCACTGAAGCTTTCTTT. Its translation: CASSLTVPTEAFF.

The chain recombines TRBV5-4 with TRBJ1-2; 8 bases line up with TRBD1. The CDR3 length is 15 residues. Germline V gene sequence: CDR1 SGHNT, CDR2 YYREEE (reference sequence). V gave up 1 base and J gave up 3 bases; unmatched junction bases: 5. The CDR3 here is CASSLPDREYYGYTF. In nucleotides, the CDR3 is TGTGCCAGCAGCTTGCCGGACAGGGAGTACTATGGCTACACCTTC.

The chain couples TRBV11-2 to TRBJ2-7; 8 nucleotides match TRBD1. V shed 3 bases, J shed 2 bases, and the junction held 6 bases outside the gene matches. The CDR3 runs to 15 residues. Germline V gene lookup returns CDR1 SGHAT and CDR2 FQNNGV. The CDR3 DNA is TGTGCCAGCAGCTTGGCGGGACAGGCCGCCTACGAGCAGTACTTC. Its protein product is CASSLAGQAAYEQYF.

This clone appeared once. J is TRBJ2-7 and V is TRBV7-2, with 10 bases aligning to TRBD2. The CDR3 covers 15 residues. Germline V gives CDR1 SGHTA, CDR2 FQGNSA. V shed 3 bases and J 2 bases; nucleotides not matched to a gene: 4. Here the CDR3 DNA reads TGTGCCAGCAGCTTCTCTAGCGGGAGCCCCTACGAGCAGTACTTC. Its translation is CASSFSSGSPYEQYF.

V usage is TRBV7-3 and J usage is TRBJ2-7, with a tentative D call TRBD1 (5 bases). Trimming left V 3 bases short and J 1 base short, with 7 bases between. This CDR3 spans 13 amino acids. Germline loops: CDR1 SGHTA, CDR2 FQGTGA. The CDR3 coding sequence is TGTGCCAGCAGCTTTTCAGGGTCCTACGAGCAGTACTTC. Its protein is CASSFSGSYEQYF.

The chain is built from TRBV10-3 and TRBJ2-7; D is perhaps TRBD1 or TRBD2 (6 bases each). This CDR3 has 19 residues. The V end was cut by 6 bases, the J end by 0 bases, with 27 bases between. The V gene's germline CDR1 is ENHRY and CDR2 SYGVKD. The CDR3 spells CAISSGAGGARLSSYEQYF. The CDR3 region has the DNA TGTGCCATCAGCTCAGGGGCAGGAGGGGCCCGACTCAGCTCCTACGAGCAGTACTTC.

The V call is TRBV19, the J call TRBJ1-5, with TRBD1 matching 7 bases. Germline values: CDR1 LNHDA, CDR2 SQIVND (reference sequence). V lost 3 bases to trimming and J lost 4 bases; unmatched junction nucleotides: 6. This CDR3 is 15 amino acids long. CDR3 DNA sequence: TGTGCCAGTAGTATCTACCAGGGGGAGAATCAGCCCCAGCATTTT. Its protein is CASSIYQGENQPQHF.

This chain joins TRBV7-2 and TRBJ2-5; D gene uncertain. The CDR3 runs 14 residues. V gave up 1 base and J gave up 1 base, with 7 bases separating them. Germline CDR1 SGHTA, CDR2 FQGNSA. CDR3 sequence (DNA): TGTGCCAGCAGCTTAGGACGGTTCCAAGAGACCCAGTACTTC. Its translation is CASSLGRFQETQYF.

The gene calls are TRBV5-1 and TRBJ1-3, with a possible D match to TRBD1 (5 bases). Trimming pared 4 bases from V and 4 bases from J, leaving 15 bases between. Germline CDR1 is SGHRS and CDR2 is YFSETQ. CDR3 size: 15 residues. The CDR3 protein is CASSPLGRAGNTIYF. The CDR3 DNA follows: TGCGCCAGCAGCCCTCTGGGCAGGGCGGGAAACACCATATATTTT. The full variable domain, with the rest looked up from reference TRBV5-1 and TRBJ1-3, is KAGVTQTPRYLIKTRGQQVTLSCSPISGHRSVSWYQQTPGQGLQFLFEYFSETQRNKGNFPGRFSGRQFSNSRSEMNVSTLELGDSALYLCASSPLGRAGNTIYFGEGSWLTVV.

The J gene is TRBJ2-3, the V gene TRBV18; 9 nucleotides align to TRBD1. CDR3 length: 17 residues. Trimming removed 5 bases from V and 1 base from J; junction bases left unmatched: 10. Looked up from germline, CDR1 is KGHSH and CDR2 is LQKENI. The chain's CDR3 is CASSALGTGTGTDTQYF. CDR3 coding DNA: TGTGCCAGCTCAGCCCTCGGGACAGGGACTGGCACAGATACGCAGTATTTT.

V and J are TRBV19 and TRBJ2-6, with TRBD1 as a possible D gene (5 bases). Germline CDR1 and CDR2: LNHDA and SQIVND (reference sequence). Trimming left V 6 bases short and J 2 bases short, with 14 bases between. This CDR3 is built from 16 residues. CDR3 nucleotides: TGTGCCAGTAGAACTCTTCAGGGAACTGGGGCCAACGTCCTGACTTTC. Protein product: CASRTLQGTGANVLTF.

This clone appeared a few times. The rearrangement links TRBV2 to TRBJ2-7, with D uncertain. Per the germline V gene, CDR1 is SNHLY and CDR2 is FYNNEI. V gave up 6 bases and J gave up 6 bases, with 21 bases separating them. This CDR3 contains 15 residues. The CDR3 region has the DNA TGTGCCAGCAGGTCACCGGACGCGGCCCGTGGCGAGCAGTACTTC. Protein product: CASRSPDAARGEQYF.

V is TRBV28 and J is TRBJ2-1, with D hard to call. V was cut by 4 bases and J by 7 bases, with 8 bases left in between. CDR1 is MDHEN, CDR2 SYDVKM, per germline. This CDR3 has 12 residues. The CDR3: CASSSTHNEQFF. CDR3 DNA sequence: TGTGCCAGCAGTTCAACCCATAATGAGCAGTTCTTC.

The V and J genes are TRBV19 and TRBJ2-7; perhaps TRBD2 as D (6 bases). V dropped 5 bases and J dropped 0 bases, with 14 bases sitting between them. Per the germline V gene, CDR1 is LNHDA and CDR2 is SQIVND (reference sequence). There are 15 residues in the CDR3. Here the CDR3 DNA reads TGTGCCAGTAGTTCATTAGCGGACCCCTCCTACGAGCAGTACTTC. This encodes CASSSLADPSYEQYF.

For the CDR3, the DNA is TGTGCCAGCGCGTTGGAGGGCTGGCTTAACTATGGCTACACCTTC. Translating gives CASALEGWLNYGYTF. The rearrangement links TRBV5-4 to TRBJ1-2; D call uncertain. This CDR3 has 15 amino acids. V was cut by 7 bases and J by 1 base, with 17 bases left in between. Germline-derived CDR1 and CDR2 are SGHNT and YYREEE (reference sequence).

The chain joins TRBV30 to TRBJ1-2, with D unclear. V was clipped by 5 bases and J by 8 bases, with 12 bases between them. Germline CDR1 GTSNPN, CDR2 SVGIG (reference sequence). This CDR3 has 11 amino acids. The CDR3 bases are TGTGCCTGGGCTCGAGGGAAAGGCTACACCTTC. Its protein is CAWARGKGYTF. Variable domain in full (rest from reference TRBV30 and TRBJ1-2): SQTIHQWPATLVQPVGSPLSLECTVEGTSNPNLYWYRQAAGRGLQLLFYSVGIGQISSEVPQNLSASRPQDRQFILSSKKLLLSDSGFYLCAWARGKGYTFGSGTRLTVV.

The J gene is TRBJ2-6, the V gene TRBV6-5; 7 positions agree with TRBD1. The CDR3 covers 15 residues. With V trimmed by 8 bases and J by 4 bases, 8 bases remained unmatched. In germline, CDR1 is MNHEY, CDR2 SVGAGI. CDR3 nucleotide sequence: TGTGCCAGCGGGCTACAGGGGTCAGGGGCCAACGTCCTGACTTTC. This encodes CASGLQGSGANVLTF.

This rearrangement joins TRBV6-5 to TRBJ1-1; D is undetermined. CDR1 and CDR2 from the germline V gene are MNHEY and SVGAGI. Trimming cost V 5 bases and J 0 bases, with 7 bases left between them. CDR3 length: 13 amino acids. The CDR3 coding sequence is TGTGCCAGCAGTGGCAAGGTGAACACTGAAGCTTTCTTT. This translates into CASSGKVNTEAFF.

The count of this clone is one. V is TRBV19 and J is TRBJ2-1, with 7 bases fitting TRBD2. This CDR3 spans 16 amino acids. CDR1 and CDR2 (germline): LNHDA, SQIVND (reference sequence). The V and J ends lost 1 base and 1 base, in that order; junction bases with no gene match: 4. CDR3 sequence reads: CASSIVASGSYNEQFF. The CDR3 DNA is TGTGCCAGTAGTATAGTGGCTAGCGGATCCTACAATGAGCAGTTCTTC.

This clone is a singleton in its sample. The chain is built from TRBV7-9 and TRBJ2-5, with D possibly matching TRBD1 (6 bases). V was cut by 6 bases and J by 5 bases, with 13 bases left in between. The CDR3 is 13 amino acids. CDR1 is SEHNR, CDR2 FQNEAQ, per germline (reference sequence). The CDR3 reads CASRDDRRETQYF. DNA for the CDR3: TGTGCCAGCAGGGATGACAGGCGCGAGACCCAGTACTTC.

This clone was observed a single time. The chain carries TRBV29-1 and TRBJ2-7, with TRBD2 identical over 15 bases. The junction had 7 bases not matched to a gene; V was cut back by 6 bases and J by 4 bases. The CDR3 consists of 15 residues. CDR1 and CDR2 from the germline V gene are SQVTM and ANQGSEA. This CDR3 reads CSVRTSGRAGYEQYF. For the CDR3, the DNA is TGCAGCGTGAGGACTAGCGGGAGGGCCGGGTACGAGCAGTACTTC.

The genes are TRBV11-2 and TRBJ1-3; D uncertain. Germline CDR1 reads SGHAT; CDR2 reads FQNNGV. The CDR3 covers 17 residues. The V gene lost 4 bases and the J gene lost 0 bases, with 16 bases spanning the gap. CDR3 in amino acids: CASSSDPLPISGNTIYF. The DNA for the CDR3 is TGTGCCAGCAGCTCGGACCCCCTTCCCATCTCTGGAAACACCATATATTTT.

The sample holds one count of this clone. The rearrangement joins TRBV10-2 to TRBJ2-2; D might be TRBD1 (5 bases). Trimming took 3 bases from V and 4 from J, leaving 6 bases between them. Germline CDR1 WSHSY, CDR2 SAAADI. The CDR3 sequence is 13 residues long. The CDR3 DNA reads as TGCGCCAGCAGTGAAAGGGGCACCGGGGAGCTGTTTTTT. This sequence encodes CASSERGTGELFF.

This chain joins TRBV27 and TRBJ2-7; the D is unclear. V was cut by 3 bases and J by 0 bases, with 12 bases left in between. Germline V gene data show CDR1 as MNHEY and CDR2 as SMNVEV (reference sequence). CDR3 length: 15 amino acids. The CDR3 region is CASSFSRDSSYEQYF. The CDR3, as DNA: TGTGCCAGCAGTTTTTCTAGGGATAGCTCCTACGAGCAGTACTTC.